This T cell receptor beta chain was obtained from a study of a mutant IDH1 vaccine in newly diagnosed glioma. Method: immunoSEQ multiplex PCR; TCRdb's copy keeps in-frame clones and lacks some. Counted here are about 51,000 clones, about 83% occurring once; the ten biggest clones make up roughly 1.9%. Trimming took off 3 bases at V and 5 bases at J, with 11 bases between the two ends. The CDR3 consists of 13 residues. Germline V gene data show CDR1 as GTSNPN and CDR2 as SVGIG (reference sequence). Time point given: baseline, week 1 (first vaccination visit). This sample's treatment: pre-vaccination baseline after standard-of-care therapy.

Sequencing was performed on PBMCs, taken from a glioma patient treated with radiotherapy, temozolomide or both. The TCR comes from a woman between 40 and 55 years old with glioma. The V and J genes are TRBV30 and TRBJ1-5; no clear D. CDR3 bases: TGTGCCTGGAGCAATGGGAGAGATCAGCCCCAGCATTTT. Protein sequence: CAWSNGRDQPQHF.